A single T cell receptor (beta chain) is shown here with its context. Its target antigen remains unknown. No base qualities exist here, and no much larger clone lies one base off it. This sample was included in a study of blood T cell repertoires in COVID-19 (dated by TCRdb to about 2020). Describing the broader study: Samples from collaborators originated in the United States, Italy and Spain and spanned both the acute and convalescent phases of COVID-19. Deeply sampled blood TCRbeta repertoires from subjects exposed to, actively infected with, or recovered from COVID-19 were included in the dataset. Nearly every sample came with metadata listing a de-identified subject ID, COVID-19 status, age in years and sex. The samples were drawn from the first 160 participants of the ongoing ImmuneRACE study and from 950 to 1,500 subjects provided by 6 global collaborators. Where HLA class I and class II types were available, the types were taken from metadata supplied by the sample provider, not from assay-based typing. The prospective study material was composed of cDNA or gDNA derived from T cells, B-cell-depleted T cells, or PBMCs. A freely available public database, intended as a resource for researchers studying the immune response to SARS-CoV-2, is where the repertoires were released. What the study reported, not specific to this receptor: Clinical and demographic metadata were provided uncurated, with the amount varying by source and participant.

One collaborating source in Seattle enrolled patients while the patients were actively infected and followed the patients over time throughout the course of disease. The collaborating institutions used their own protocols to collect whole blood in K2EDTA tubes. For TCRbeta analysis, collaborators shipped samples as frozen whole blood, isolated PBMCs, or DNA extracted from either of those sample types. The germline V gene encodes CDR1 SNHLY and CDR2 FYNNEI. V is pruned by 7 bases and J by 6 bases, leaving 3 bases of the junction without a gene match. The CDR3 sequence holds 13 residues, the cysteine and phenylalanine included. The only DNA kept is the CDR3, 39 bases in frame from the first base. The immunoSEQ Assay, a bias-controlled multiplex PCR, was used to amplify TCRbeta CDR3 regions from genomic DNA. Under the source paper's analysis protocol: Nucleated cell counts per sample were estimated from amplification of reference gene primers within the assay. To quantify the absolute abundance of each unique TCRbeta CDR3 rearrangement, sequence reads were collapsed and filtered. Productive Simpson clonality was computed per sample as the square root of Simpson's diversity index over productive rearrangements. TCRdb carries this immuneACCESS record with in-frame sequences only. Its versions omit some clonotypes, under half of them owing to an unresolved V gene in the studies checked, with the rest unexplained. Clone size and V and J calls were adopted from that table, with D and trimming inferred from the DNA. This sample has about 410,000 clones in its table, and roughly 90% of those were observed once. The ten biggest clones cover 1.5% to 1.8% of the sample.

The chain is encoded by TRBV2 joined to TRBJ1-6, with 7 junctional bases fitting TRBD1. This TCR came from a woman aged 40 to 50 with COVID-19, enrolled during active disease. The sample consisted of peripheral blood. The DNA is TGTGCCAGCATGGGGGACAGTAATTCACCCCTCCACTTT. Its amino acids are CASMGDSNSPLHF.